This TCR beta chain originates from a study of CD8 T cells in Susac syndrome. About the study: Active disease was present in about 6 of the sequenced Susac syndrome patients, whereas about eight of them were in remission.

This CDR3 has 15 residues. J lost 8 bases, V lost 3 bases, and 12 bases had no gene match. TCR beta was sequenced from blood CD8+ and CD4+ T cells. Recently defined diagnostic criteria classed the Susac syndrome patients as definite or probable. Reverse transcription of roughly 0.5 to 1 ug RNA was performed with random hexamers. An immunoSEQ multiplex PCR generated amplified TCR beta CDR3 products spanning 54 Vbeta and 13 Jbeta. TCRdb passed the immunoSEQ multiplex PCR reads through MiXCR, listing each CDR3 protein once. Altogether under 250,000 distinct CDR3 sequences are present, about 94% being singletons, with the ten largest covering about 0.15%.

The receptor comes from a human donor with Susac syndrome. The chain combines TRBV12-3 or TRBV12-4 with TRBJ1-2, with TRBD1 identical over 7 bases. Sequenced sample: CD4+ T cells from PBMCs. CDR3: CASSLLRQGGGGYTF. The CDR3 nucleotides are TGTGCCAGCAGTTTGCTAAGGCAGGGAGGGGGCGGCTACACCTTC.